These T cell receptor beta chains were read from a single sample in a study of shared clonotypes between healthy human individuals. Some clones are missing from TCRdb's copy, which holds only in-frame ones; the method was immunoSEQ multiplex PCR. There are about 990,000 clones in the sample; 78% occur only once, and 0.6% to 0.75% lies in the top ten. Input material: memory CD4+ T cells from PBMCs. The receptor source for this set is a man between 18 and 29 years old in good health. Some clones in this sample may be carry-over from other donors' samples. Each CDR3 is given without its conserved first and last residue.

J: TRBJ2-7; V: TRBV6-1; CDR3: ASSEWVGQY
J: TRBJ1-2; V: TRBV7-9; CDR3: ASSSNFIGRFNYGYT
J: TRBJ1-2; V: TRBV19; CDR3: ASSPTAYGYT
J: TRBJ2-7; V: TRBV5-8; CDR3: ASSPGQGRSYEQY
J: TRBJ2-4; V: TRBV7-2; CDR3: ASSSPHQNIQY
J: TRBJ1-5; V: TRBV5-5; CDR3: ASSLDKRQPQH
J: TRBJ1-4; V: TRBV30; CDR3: AWDRGHNEKLF
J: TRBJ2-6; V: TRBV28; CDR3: ASSPQGAGANVLT
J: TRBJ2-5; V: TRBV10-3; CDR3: AIRPGGLAGVGETQY
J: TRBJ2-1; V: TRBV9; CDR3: ASSPRQANYNEQF
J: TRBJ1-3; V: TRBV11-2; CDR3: ASSLATGSGNTIY
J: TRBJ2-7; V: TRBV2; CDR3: ASAGGASGSKITQY
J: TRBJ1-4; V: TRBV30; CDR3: AWKQFLRDREFEKLF
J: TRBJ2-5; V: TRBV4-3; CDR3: ASSRGGRGAVKTQY
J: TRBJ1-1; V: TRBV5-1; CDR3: ASSLKGPDTEAF
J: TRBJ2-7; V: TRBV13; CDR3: ASSLAASGQGYEQY
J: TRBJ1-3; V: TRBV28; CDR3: ASSPNRRGNTIY
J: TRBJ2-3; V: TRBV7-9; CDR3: ASSPRRIGGIDTQY
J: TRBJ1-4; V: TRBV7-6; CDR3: ASSLHPRTTERINEKLF
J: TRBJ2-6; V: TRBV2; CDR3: ASSEAAGANVLT
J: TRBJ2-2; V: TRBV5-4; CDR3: ASSLEGGLTGELF
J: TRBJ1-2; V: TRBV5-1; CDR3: ASSLGQGTNYGYT
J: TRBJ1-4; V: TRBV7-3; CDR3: ASSPNSDSNEKLF
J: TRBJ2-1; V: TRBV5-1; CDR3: ASSLRLAGSTYNEQF
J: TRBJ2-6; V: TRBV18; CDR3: ASSPMEQSSGANVLT
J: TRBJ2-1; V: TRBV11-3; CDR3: ASSPGLAGATGDEQF
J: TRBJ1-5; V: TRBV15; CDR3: ATTKQGAVQPQH
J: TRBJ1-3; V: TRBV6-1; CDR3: ASSEGSASGNTIY
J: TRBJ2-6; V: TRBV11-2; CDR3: ASSWGRSGANVLT
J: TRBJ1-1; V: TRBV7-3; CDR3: ASSLHGGPMNTEAF
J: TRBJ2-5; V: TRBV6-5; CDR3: ASSYSGAQETQY
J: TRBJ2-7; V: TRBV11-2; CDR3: ASNPSFGQPWGGEQY
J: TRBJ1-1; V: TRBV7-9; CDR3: ASSPQGYPTEAF
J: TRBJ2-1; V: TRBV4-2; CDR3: ASSQDTANEQF
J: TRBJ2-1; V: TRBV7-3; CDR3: ASSPNTVRGDEQF
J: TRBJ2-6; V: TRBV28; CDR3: ASSSGLGANVLT
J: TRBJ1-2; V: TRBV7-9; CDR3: ASSLADRGGYGYT
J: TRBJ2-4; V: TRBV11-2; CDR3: ASGGGPAKNIQY
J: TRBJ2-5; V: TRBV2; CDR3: ASSPTSQKEETQY
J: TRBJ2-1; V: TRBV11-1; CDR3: ASTETGTSGYNEQF
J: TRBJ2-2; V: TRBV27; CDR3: ASSFSGTNTGELF
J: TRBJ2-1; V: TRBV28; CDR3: ASVAGYNEQF
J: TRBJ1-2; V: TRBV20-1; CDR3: SAPTGNGYT
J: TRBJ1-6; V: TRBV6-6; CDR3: ASNQGGSPLH
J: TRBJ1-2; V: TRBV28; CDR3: ASSLLDGKNYGYT
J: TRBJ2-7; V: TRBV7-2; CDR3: ASSLQGLAGDPYEQY
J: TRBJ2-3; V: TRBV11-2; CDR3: ASSLTFRGRDTQY
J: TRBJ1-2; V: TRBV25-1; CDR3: ASSEPDRIYGYT